Below, one TCR beta chain is given with its context. What it binds is unknown. The data were obtained in a study of spatial heterogeneity in lung cancer. On each TCR cDNA molecule, a unique molecular identifier was present. TCRdb passed the 5' RACE reads through MiXCR, listing each CDR3 protein once. The sample carries more than 50,000 distinct CDR3 sequences, approximately 7% recorded once. Stated time point: sample taken at primary tumor resection. Unsorted whole RNA of tumor, nontumor lung or frozen PBMC was sequenced. General study findings and limits: At tumor resection, ubiquitous expanded TCRs were detected in blood more often than later.

Material: PBMCs, obtained at surgery. The sequence came from a female donor with early-stage non-small cell lung cancer.

The CDR3, as DNA: TGTGCCAGCATCCCACAGGACAATGAGCAGTTCTTC. Its protein product is CASIPQDNEQFF. The chain uses TRBV28 and TRBJ2-1; tentatively, D is TRBD1 (5 bases). The CDR3 is made up of 12 amino acids. Germline loops: CDR1 MDHEN, CDR2 SYDVKM. Trimming removed 7 bases from V and 5 bases from J, with 9 bases in between.